The source of this T cell receptor beta chain is a study of blood T cells in healthy people across ages. General study findings and limits: Conclusively comparing naive with antigen-experienced cells was impossible with unsorted PBMCs. Fewer expanded clones and more diversity marked long-lived versus aged donors.

Comments on this clonotype: Its antigen is currently unknown.

Together with a sample-barcoded 5' primer, a J-beta primer mix was included in a second PCR lasting roughly 6 to 12 cycles. TCRdb processed the 5' RACE reads anew with MiXCR; each CDR3 protein has one entry. The data show around 940,000 distinct CDR3 sequences, just over 50% seen once. This TCR was recovered from a woman aged 60-75 years in good health. The sequencing sample was made of blood.

As DNA, the CDR3 is TGCGCCAGCGGACAGGTCTGGGCGGATAAACTGTTTTTT. It specifies CASGQVWADKLFF. The gene calls are TRBV4-1 and TRBJ1-4; 7 bases agree with TRBD1. Per germline, CDR1 MGHRA and CDR2 YSYEKL. Germline trimming cut 8 bases from V and 11 bases from J; bases unmatched to any gene: 11. The CDR3 is 13 residues long.